What follows are 22 T cell receptor beta chains derived from one specimen sequenced in a study of CD8+ T cells in alopecia areata. TCR sequencing used cDNA made by reverse transcription of extracted RNA. Method: immunoSEQ multiplex PCR; TCRdb's copy keeps in-frame clones and lacks some. The sample has roughly 140,000 clones, less than 65% seen once. The material sequenced was CD8+ T cells sorted from blood. The source of these receptors is a human donor in good health.

This chain links TRBV9 with TRBJ2-7; unclear D gene. This CDR3 contains 12 residues. Looked up from germline, CDR1 is SGDLS and CDR2 is YYNGEE. The ends were cut back, 0 bases at V and 5 bases at J, with 6 bases in the middle. The CDR3 DNA sequence: TGTGCCAGCAGCGTAGACGAGGACGAGCAGTACTTC. It codes for CASSVDEDEQYF.

On this clone: Other DNA sequences in this sample translate to the same CDR3. The V gene is TRBV5-4, the J gene TRBJ1-1; D gene uncertain. Trimming cost V 2 bases and J 5 bases, with 4 bases left between them. The CDR3 sequence is 11 residues long. Germline CDR1 reads SGHNT; CDR2 reads YYREEE (reference sequence). CDR3 bases: TGTGCCAGCAGCTTTGGAACTGAAGCTTTCTTT. Encoded protein: CASSFGTEAFF.

This clone showed up just once. The chain joins TRBV29-1 to TRBJ2-2, with 11 bases aligning to TRBD2. CDR1 is SQVTM, CDR2 ANQGSEA, per germline. J was trimmed by 7 bases and V by 1 base; bases with no gene match: 8. The CDR3 consists of 16 residues. The chain's CDR3 is CSVEGTSGRSGGELFF. CDR3 bases: TGCAGCGTTGAAGGTACTAGCGGGAGATCGGGCGGGGAGCTGTTTTTT.

V gene TRBV29-1 combines with J gene TRBJ2-2, with 9 bases identical to TRBD2. V dropped 2 bases and J dropped 7; count of bases not matched to a gene: 2. Germline V gives CDR1 SQVTM, CDR2 ANQGSEA. The CDR3 consists of 13 residues. CDR3 DNA sequence: TGCAGCGTTGAATTAGCGGGAGACGGGGAGCTGTTTTTT. Translated, it gives CSVELAGDGELFF.

Only one count was recorded for this clone. Germline is not matched at one junction end, which may reflect a read error. The J gene is TRBJ1-1, the V gene TRBV13; D is perhaps TRBD1 (5 bases). Per the germline V gene, CDR1 is PRHDT and CDR2 is FYEKMQ (reference sequence). The CDR3 length is 14 residues. CDR3 bases: TGTGCCAGCATGGGACGGGACGGCCTAATGTTACACCTTTGG. Its translation is CASMGRDGLMLHLW. The whole variable domain, remainder taken from reference TRBV13 and TRBJ1-1, is AAGVIQSPRHLIKEKRETATLKCYPIPRHDTVYWYQQGPGQDPQFLISFYEKMQSDKGSIPDRFSAQQFSDYHSELNMSSLELGDSALYFCASMGRDGLMLHLWGQGTRLTVV.

The chain combines TRBV2 with TRBJ2-1, with 12 bases that match TRBD2. After removal of 8 bases from V and 2 bases from J, the junction contained 7 bases not matched to a gene. CDR3 length: 16 amino acids. Germline CDR1 is SNHLY and CDR2 is FYNNEI. CDR3 DNA sequence: TGTGCCAGCCTAAGGACTAGCGGGATACCCTACAATGAGCAGTTCTTC. This gives the protein CASLRTSGIPYNEQFF.

The chain is built from TRBV2 and TRBJ1-1, with 7 bases identical to TRBD1. Losses at the gene ends were 6 bases for V and 5 bases for J; bases not matched to a gene: 12. The CDR3 extends over 15 amino acids. Germline V gives CDR1 SNHLY, CDR2 FYNNEI. The CDR3 sequence: CASRDRGRSGTEAFF. The CDR3 nucleotides are TGTGCCAGCAGAGATAGGGGGCGGAGTGGTACTGAAGCTTTCTTT.

This clone was recorded a few times. The chain recombines TRBV23-1 with TRBJ1-5, with a weak D call TRBD1 (5 bases). TRBV23-1 is filed as an ORF, its function uncertain. The CDR3 contains 16 residues. V was shortened by 2 bases and J by 1 base, with 12 bases between the two germline ends. The CDR3 spells CASSQSRGDSNQPQHF. DNA for the CDR3: TGCGCCAGCAGTCAAAGTAGAGGGGACAGCAATCAGCCCCAGCATTTT.

A few counts support this clone. The chain combines TRBV29-1 with TRBJ2-7, with D hard to call. In germline, CDR1 is SQVTM, CDR2 ANQGSEA. The V end was cut by 5 bases, the J end by 3 bases, with 14 bases between. The CDR3 is 13 residues long. DNA of the CDR3: TGCAGCGTTAAAACCCCACTAAACTACGAGCAGTACTTC. This encodes CSVKTPLNYEQYF.

This rearrangement joins TRBV7-9 to TRBJ2-7; 9 positions agree with TRBD2. Trimming took 6 bases from V and 5 from J; bases not matched to a gene: 8. The CDR3 has 14 amino acids. The germline V gene has CDR1 SEHNR and CDR2 FQNEAQ (reference sequence). The CDR3 region has the DNA TGTGCCAGCAGTCCAAGCGGGAGGCTCCACGAGCAGTACTTC. Translating gives CASSPSGRLHEQYF.

This sequence joins TRBV7-9 and TRBJ1-2; 7 nucleotides line up with TRBD1. Germline V CDR1 and CDR2: SEHNR, FQNEAQ (reference sequence). The CDR3 totals 17 residues. V dropped 2 bases and J dropped 3; count of bases not matched to a gene: 12. Here the CDR3 reads CASSLTHTPTGDYGYTF. Here the CDR3 DNA reads TGTGCCAGCAGCTTAACCCACACCCCCACAGGGGACTATGGCTACACCTTC.

The chain couples TRBV11-2 to TRBJ2-1; 9 bases map to TRBD2. The CDR3 is 16 amino acids. Germline CDR1 SGHAT, CDR2 FQNNGV. The V segment lost 6 bases and the J segment 4 bases; nucleotides outside the gene matches: 10. CDR3 coding DNA: TGTGCCAGCAGACGCCATAGCGGGAGTATTTACAATGAGCAGTTCTTC. Its protein product is CASRRHSGSIYNEQFF.

Here the CDR3 reads CATSREALNTEAFF. The CDR3 DNA reads as TGTGCCACCAGCAGAGAAGCACTGAACACTGAAGCTTTCTTT. V is TRBV15 and J is TRBJ1-1; no firm D call. Germline CDR1 LNHNV, CDR2 YYDKDF (reference sequence). The CDR3 is 14 amino acids. The V gene lost 0 bases and the J gene lost 0 bases, with 5 bases spanning the gap.

The chain uses TRBV29-1 and TRBJ1-1; weak D call: TRBD1 (6 bases). V gave up 3 bases and J gave up 2 bases, with 10 bases separating them. The germline V gene has CDR1 SQVTM and CDR2 ANQGSEA. The length of the CDR3 is 13 residues. The chain's CDR3 is CSVEGGVNTEAFF. The CDR3 DNA reads as TGCAGCGTTGAGGGGGGCGTTAACACTGAAGCTTTCTTT.

There are a few counts of this clone. The chain combines TRBV7-2 with TRBJ2-7, with D perhaps matching TRBD2 (6 bases). The CDR3 is made up of 14 amino acids. V was pared by 3 bases and J by 3 bases, with 12 bases between. CDR1 and CDR2 (germline): SGHTA, FQGNSA. The CDR3 DNA reads as TGTGCCAGCAGCTTCGGCGGGATCCTCTACGAGCAGTACTTC. This codes for CASSFGGILYEQYF.

The chain uses TRBV5-4 and TRBJ2-3; 9 nucleotides agree with TRBD2. Germline V gene lookup returns CDR1 SGHNT and CDR2 YYREEE (reference sequence). This CDR3 comprises 18 residues. After removal of 4 bases from V and 5 bases from J, the junction contained 17 bases not matched to a gene. The CDR3 loop reads CASSANLLPAGGVDTQYF. The CDR3 DNA follows: TGTGCCAGCAGCGCTAATTTGCTACCAGCGGGAGGAGTAGATACGCAGTATTTT. Filled out from reference TRBV5-4 and TRBJ2-3, the complete variable domain reads ETGVTQSPTHLIKTRGQQVTLRCSSQSGHNTVSWYQQALGQGPQFIFQYYREEENGRGNFPPRFSGLQFPNYSSELNVNALELDDSALYLCASSANLLPAGGVDTQYFGPGTRLTVL.

This chain joins TRBV6-5 and TRBJ2-1, with D perhaps matching TRBD2 (6 bases). V shed 0 bases and J shed 9 bases, with 6 bases lying between them. CDR3 size: 12 residues. CDR1 is MNHEY, CDR2 SVGAGI, per germline. CDR3: CASSYSGSEQFF. The CDR3 DNA follows: TGTGCCAGCAGTTACTCCGGGAGTGAGCAGTTCTTC.

V gene TRBV2 combines with J gene TRBJ1-5; weak D call: TRBD1 (6 bases). This CDR3 comprises 16 residues. Trimming removed 8 bases from V and 0 bases from J, with 17 bases in between. Germline V lookup: CDR1 SNHLY, CDR2 FYNNEI. The CDR3 DNA is TGTGCCAGCGCAGAACGCAGGGGTAATAGCAATCAGCCCCAGCATTTT. Its translation: CASAERRGNSNQPQHF.

The CDR3 spells CASSLAASGSSVSYEQYF. Written as DNA, the CDR3 is TGCGCCAGCAGCTTGGCCGCTAGCGGGAGTTCCGTTTCGTACGAGCAGTACTTC. The genes are TRBV5-1 and TRBJ2-7, with TRBD2 matching 10 bases. The CDR3 covers 18 residues. V lost 0 bases, J lost 4 bases, and 13 bases stayed unmatched. The V gene's germline CDR1 is SGHRS and CDR2 YFSETQ.

This clone was seen a handful of times. V gene TRBV13 combines with J gene TRBJ2-1; D call uncertain. Germline CDR1 is PRHDT and CDR2 is FYEKMQ (reference sequence). The CDR3 length is 12 residues. The V end was cut by 5 bases, the J end by 8 bases, with 10 bases between. CDR3: CASSQLRDEQFF. The CDR3 DNA sequence: TGTGCCAGCAGCCAGCTTCGGGATGAGCAGTTCTTC. Full variable domain (outside the CDR3, taken from reference TRBV13 and TRBJ2-1): AAGVIQSPRHLIKEKRETATLKCYPIPRHDTVYWYQQGPGQDPQFLISFYEKMQSDKGSIPDRFSAQQFSDYHSELNMSSLELGDSALYFCASSQLRDEQFFGPGTRLTVL.

This sequence joins TRBV7-9 and TRBJ1-2; no clear D. This CDR3 spans 13 amino acids. Germline CDR1 reads SEHNR; CDR2 reads FQNEAQ (reference sequence). Trimming took 1 base from V and 10 from J, leaving 13 bases between them. The CDR3 DNA sequence: TGTGCCAGCAGCTTAGGCACCCGAGGCGACTACACCTTC. It is translated as CASSLGTRGDYTF. The full variable domain, with the rest looked up from reference TRBV7-9 and TRBJ1-2, is DTGVSQNPRHKITKRGQNVTFRCDPISEHNRLYWYRQTLGQGPEFLTYFQNEAQLEKSRLLSDRFSAERPKGSFSTLEIQRTEQGDSAMYLCASSLGTRGDYTFGSGTRLTVV.

This chain links TRBV29-1 with TRBJ2-2, with D possibly being TRBD1 or TRBD2 (5 bases each). The germline V and J ends were trimmed by 6 bases and 2 bases, with 13 bases remaining between them. Germline V lookup: CDR1 SQVTM, CDR2 ANQGSEA. There are 14 residues in the CDR3. CDR3 region: CSVLVGANTGELFF. CDR3 bases: TGCAGCGTCCTGGTCGGGGCAAACACCGGGGAGCTGTTTTTT.